This TCR beta chain came from a study of T cell responses to AZD1222 COVID-19 vaccine. Study-level points and caveats: Repertoires were sampled only after the peak T cell response.

Notes on this clone: The antigen remains undetermined.

The CDR3 runs to 15 residues. V was pared by 2 bases and J by 2 bases, with 13 bases between. Germline V CDR1 and CDR2: SGHRS, YFSETQ. Sequenced by immunoSEQ multiplex PCR; TCRdb stores in-frame clones only, minus some. Here the sample spans more than 85,000 clones, 80% to 90% being singletons. This clonotype was sampled from an adult who received the AZD1222 COVID-19 vaccine. The input for sequencing was peripheral blood, taken 28 days after the second AZD1222 dose. The V call is TRBV5-1, the J call TRBJ1-2; possible D gene TRBD1, 5 bases. CDR3 sequence reads: CASSLLRGLNYGYTF. For the CDR3, the DNA is TGCGCCAGCAGCTTATTGCGGGGCTTAAACTATGGCTACACCTTC.